This T cell receptor (beta chain) was profiled in a study of technical replicates of blood from a handful of donors. The repertoire was sequenced with immunoSEQ multiplex PCR; TCRdb's copy has only in-frame clones and lacks some. Here the sample spans some 87,000 clones, 95% to 98% being singletons. With V trimmed by 2 bases and J by 8 bases, 11 bases remained unmatched. This CDR3 spans 18 amino acids. Germline assignment: CDR1 MGHRA and CDR2 YSYEKL. V usage is TRBV4-1 and J usage is TRBJ2-1, with 14 bases fitting TRBD2. The clonotype was recovered from a human donor in good health. Specimen: T cells isolated from PBMCs. The CDR3: CASSQLGGLAGGGDEQFF. For the CDR3, the DNA is TGCGCCAGCAGCCAATTGGGAGGACTAGCGGGAGGTGGGGATGAGCAGTTCTTC.